This entry is about one TCR beta chain. This sample stems from a study of blood T cell repertoires in COVID-19. Measured with immunoSEQ multiplex PCR; TCRdb has only the in-frame clones, and not every one. The repertoire holds around 190,000 clones, with over 70% as singletons. Trimming cost V 4 bases and J 2 bases; bases outside gene matches: 6. The CDR3 contains 15 residues. Per germline, CDR1 ENHRY and CDR2 SYGVKD. The chain carries TRBV10-3 and TRBJ2-7, with 9 positions matching TRBD1. The specimen sequenced was peripheral blood. This sequence originates from a man aged 55 to 70 with acute or convalescent COVID-19. The CDR3 DNA reads TGTGCCATCAGTGGTCCCGGGACAGGGACCTACGAGCAGTACTTC. Translation gives CAISGPGTGTYEQYF.